This TCR beta chain originates from a study of cytomegalovirus exposure and HLA in healthy donors. Overall study: Of the donors genotyped, some 400 in all, around 77% fell in the Caucasian-associated ancestry cluster.

The CDR3 totals 14 residues. From germline, CDR1 is MNHEY and CDR2 SMNVEV (reference sequence). J was trimmed by 5 bases and V by 2 bases; bases with no gene match: 5. The PCR had 60 Vbeta and 13 Jbeta primers. Sequencing used immunoSEQ multiplex PCR; TCRdb keeps in-frame clones, though not all of them. In the table there are 84,000 or so clones, roughly four fifths of which are singletons. The chain carries TRBV27 and TRBJ2-7, with TRBD1 matching over 8 bases. The receptor comes from a human donor in good health. Sequencing was carried out using PBMCs. The DNA for the CDR3 is TGTGCCAGCAGTTTAATACCAGGGGGCGACGAGCAGTACTTC. This codes for CASSLIPGGDEQYF.